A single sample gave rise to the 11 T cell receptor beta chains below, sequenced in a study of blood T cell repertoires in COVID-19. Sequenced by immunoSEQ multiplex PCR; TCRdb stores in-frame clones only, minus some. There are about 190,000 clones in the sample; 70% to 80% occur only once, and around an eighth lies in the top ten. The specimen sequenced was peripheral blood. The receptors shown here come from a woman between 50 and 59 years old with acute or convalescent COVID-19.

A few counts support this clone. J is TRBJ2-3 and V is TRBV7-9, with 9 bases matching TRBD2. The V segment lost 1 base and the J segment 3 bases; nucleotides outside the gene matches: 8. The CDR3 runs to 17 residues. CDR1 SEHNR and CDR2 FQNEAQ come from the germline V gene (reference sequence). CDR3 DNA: TGTGCCAGCAGCTTAGGGGGGAGAGCGGGAGGAACAGATACGCAGTATTTT. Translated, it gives CASSLGGRAGGTDTQYF.

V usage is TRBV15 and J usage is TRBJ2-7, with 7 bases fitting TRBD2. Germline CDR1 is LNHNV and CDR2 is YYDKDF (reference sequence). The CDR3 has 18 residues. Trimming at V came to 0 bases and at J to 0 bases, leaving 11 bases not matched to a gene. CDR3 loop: CATSRDGAASGSSYEQYF. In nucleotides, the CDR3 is TGTGCCACCAGCAGAGATGGAGCGGCTAGCGGAAGCTCCTACGAGCAGTACTTC.

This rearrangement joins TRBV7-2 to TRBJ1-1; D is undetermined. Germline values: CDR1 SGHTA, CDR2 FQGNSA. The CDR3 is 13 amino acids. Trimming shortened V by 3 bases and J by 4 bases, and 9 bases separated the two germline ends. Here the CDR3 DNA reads TGTGCCAGCAGCTTTGGAGGGCGCACTGAAGCTTTCTTT. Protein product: CASSFGGRTEAFF.

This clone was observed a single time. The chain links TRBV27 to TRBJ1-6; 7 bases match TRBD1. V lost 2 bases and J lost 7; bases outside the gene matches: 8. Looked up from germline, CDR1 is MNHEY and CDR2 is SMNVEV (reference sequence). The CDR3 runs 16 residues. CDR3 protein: CASSLGNRGGNSPLHF. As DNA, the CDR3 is TGTGCCAGCAGTTTAGGAAACAGGGGTGGCAATTCACCCCTCCACTTT.

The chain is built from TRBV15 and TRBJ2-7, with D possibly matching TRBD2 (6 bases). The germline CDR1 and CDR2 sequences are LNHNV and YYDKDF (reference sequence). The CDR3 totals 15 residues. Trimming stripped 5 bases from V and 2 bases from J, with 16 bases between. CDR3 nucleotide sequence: TGTGCCACCAGCGTAAACCAGGGACTCGCCTACGAGCAGTACTTC. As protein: CATSVNQGLAYEQYF.

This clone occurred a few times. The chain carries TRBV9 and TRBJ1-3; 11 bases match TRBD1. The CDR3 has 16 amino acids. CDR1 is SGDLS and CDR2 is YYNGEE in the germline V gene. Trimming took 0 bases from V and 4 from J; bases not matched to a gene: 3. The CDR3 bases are TGTGCCAGCAGCGTAGGGGACAGGGGGAACGGAAACACCATATATTTT. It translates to CASSVGDRGNGNTIYF.

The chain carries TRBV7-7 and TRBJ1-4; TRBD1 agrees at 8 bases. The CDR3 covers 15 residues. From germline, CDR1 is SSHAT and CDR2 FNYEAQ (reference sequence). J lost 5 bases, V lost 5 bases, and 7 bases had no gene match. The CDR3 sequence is CASSPNSGGNEKLFF. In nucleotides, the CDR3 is TGTGCCAGCAGCCCCAATTCAGGGGGCAATGAAAAACTGTTTTTT.

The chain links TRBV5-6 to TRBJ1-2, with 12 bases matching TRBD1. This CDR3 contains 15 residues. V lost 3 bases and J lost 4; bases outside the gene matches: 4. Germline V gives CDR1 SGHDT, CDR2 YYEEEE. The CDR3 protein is CASSSGTGGLYGYTF. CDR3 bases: TGTGCCAGCAGCTCCGGGACAGGGGGCCTCTATGGCTACACCTTC.

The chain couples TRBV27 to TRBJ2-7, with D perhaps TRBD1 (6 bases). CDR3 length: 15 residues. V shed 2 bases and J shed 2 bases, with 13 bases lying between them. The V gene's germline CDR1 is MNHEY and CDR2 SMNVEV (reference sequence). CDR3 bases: TGTGCCAGCAGTTTAAGGGGGACGGATACCTACGAGCAGTACTTC. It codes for CASSLRGTDTYEQYF.

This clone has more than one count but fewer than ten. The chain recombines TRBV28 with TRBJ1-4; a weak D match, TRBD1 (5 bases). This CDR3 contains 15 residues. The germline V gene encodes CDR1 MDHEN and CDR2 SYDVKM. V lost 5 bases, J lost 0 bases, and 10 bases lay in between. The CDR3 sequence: CASSARVTTNEKLFF. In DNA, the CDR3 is TGTGCCAGCAGTGCCAGGGTAACAACTAATGAAAAACTGTTTTTT.

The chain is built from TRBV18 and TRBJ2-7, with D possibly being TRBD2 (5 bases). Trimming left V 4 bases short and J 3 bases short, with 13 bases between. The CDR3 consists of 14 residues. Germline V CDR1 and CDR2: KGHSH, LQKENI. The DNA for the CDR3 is TGTGCCAGCTCACGGACTGCCGTTGACTACGAGCAGTACTTC. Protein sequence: CASSRTAVDYEQYF.